The TCR beta chain under discussion was sequenced for a study of blood T cell repertoires in COVID-19. Germline V CDR1 and CDR2: SGHRS, YFSETQ. V gave up 1 base and J gave up 3 bases, with 11 bases separating them. The CDR3 has 15 amino acids. Using immunoSEQ multiplex PCR, the repertoire was profiled, and TCRdb retains in-frame clones only, with some absent. The data show 110,000 or so clones, over 75% seen once. V usage is TRBV5-1 and J usage is TRBJ2-1, with D unresolved. The source material was peripheral blood. This clonotype was sampled from a woman aged 70 to 79 with acute or convalescent COVID-19. CDR3 DNA: TGCGCCAGCAGCTTGTATAGCATGAGCTACAATGAGCAGTTCTTC. This gives the protein CASSLYSMSYNEQFF.